What follows describes a single TCR beta chain. This sample was taken from a study of patients and donors after allogeneic stem cell transplantation. V was trimmed by 4 bases and J by 1 base, leaving 12 bases between them. The CDR3 runs to 15 residues. Each CDR3 protein gets one entry after TCRdb re-called the RT-PCR reads with MiXCR. The table records approximately 410,000 distinct CDR3 sequences, approximately 16% of them present only once. The gene calls are TRBV12-3 or TRBV12-4 and TRBJ2-3; possible D gene TRBD2, 6 bases. Sequenced material: blood, either unsorted or a sorted T cell fraction (not recorded which). The TCR comes from a human donor who was either an allogeneic HSCT recipient or a stem cell or donor lymphocyte infusion donor (not recorded which). It is not recorded whose cells these are; they may come from a transplant donor. The CDR3 nucleotides read TGTGCCAGCAGTTCGGCGGCGGGGCGCACAGATACGCAGTATTTT. Translation: CASSSAAGRTDTQYF.